This T cell receptor beta chain originates from a study of T cell clonotyping in hematopoietic cell transplantation. Trimming removed 5 bases from V and 7 bases from J, with 15 bases in between. The CDR3 sequence is 14 residues long. Per germline, CDR1 SGHTA and CDR2 FQGNSA. Time point: recipient sample about 28 days before transplant, after cytoreduction. This clone appeared a single time. The antigen remains unidentified. Points from the study as a whole: No sorting was done, leaving CD4 and CD8 contributions mixed.

Only in-frame clones appear in the TCRdb table, and some are missing; sequencing was by immunoSEQ multiplex PCR. The sample carries some 30,000 clones, around 93% recorded once. The sequencing used peripheral blood mononuclear cells, collected before stem cell transplant. The genes are TRBV7-2 and TRBJ1-5; TRBD1 is a possible D gene (5 bases). This clonotype originated in a man aged 45-65 years with acute myeloid leukemia. Some clones in this sample may be carry-over from other donors' samples. The CDR3 loop is CASSPAGDRQPQHF. In DNA, the CDR3 is TGTGCCAGCAGCCCGGCGGGGGACCGGCAGCCCCAGCATTTT. Full variable domain (remainder filled in from reference TRBV7-2 and TRBJ1-5): GAGVSQSPSNKVTEKGKDVELRCDPISGHTALYWYRQSLGQGLEFLIYFQGNSAPDKSGLPSDRFSAERTGGSVSTLTIQRTQQEDSAVYLCASSPAGDRQPQHFGDGTRLSIL.